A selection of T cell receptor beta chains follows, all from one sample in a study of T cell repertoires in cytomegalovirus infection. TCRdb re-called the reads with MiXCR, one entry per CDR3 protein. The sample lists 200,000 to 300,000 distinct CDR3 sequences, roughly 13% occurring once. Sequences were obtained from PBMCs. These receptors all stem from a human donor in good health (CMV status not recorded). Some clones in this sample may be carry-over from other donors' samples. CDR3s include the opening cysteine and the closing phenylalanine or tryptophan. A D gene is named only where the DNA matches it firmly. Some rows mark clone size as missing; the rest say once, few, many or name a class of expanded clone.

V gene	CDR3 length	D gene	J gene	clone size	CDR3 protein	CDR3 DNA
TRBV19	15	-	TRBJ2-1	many	CASSTRVPPYNEQFF	TGTGCCAGTAGTACCAGGGTCCCTCCCTACAATGAGCAGTTCTTC
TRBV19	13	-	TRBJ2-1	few	CASSIPLSNEQFF	TGTGCCAGTAGTATCCCACTCTCTAATGAGCAGTTCTTC
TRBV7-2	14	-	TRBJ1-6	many	CASSYSGGSSPLHF	TGTGCCAGCAGCTATTCGGGGGGGAGTTCACCCCTCCACTTT
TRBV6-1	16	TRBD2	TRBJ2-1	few	CASSQGLGRTYNEQFF	TGTGCCAGCAGTCAGGGACTAGGAAGGACCTACAATGAGCAGTTCTTC
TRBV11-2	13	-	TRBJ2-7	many	CASSLNTGTPTYF	TGTGCCAGCAGCTTAAATACCGGGACACCGACGTACTTC
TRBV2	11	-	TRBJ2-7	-	CASTPLYEQYF	TGTGCCAGCACTCCACTCTACGAGCAGTACTTC
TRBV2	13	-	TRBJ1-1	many	CASSDEGQTEAFF	TGTGCCAGCAGTGACGAAGGGCAAACTGAAGCTTTCTTT
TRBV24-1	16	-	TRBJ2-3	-	CAASDTRGPGTDTQYF	TGTGCCGCCAGTGATACTCGGGGGCCGGGGACAGATACGCAGTATTTT
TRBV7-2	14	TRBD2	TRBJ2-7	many	CASSLGGSAYEQYF	TGTGCCAGCAGCTTAGGCGGGAGCGCGTACGAGCAGTACTTC
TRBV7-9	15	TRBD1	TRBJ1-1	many	CASSPWTGKGTEAFF	TGTGCCAGCAGCCCCTGGACAGGGAAAGGCACTGAAGCTTTCTTT
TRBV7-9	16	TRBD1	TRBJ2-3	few	CASSLGQGESTDTQYF	TGTGCCAGCAGCCTCGGACAGGGAGAGAGCACAGATACGCAGTATTTT
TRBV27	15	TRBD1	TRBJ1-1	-	CASSLAGQGNTEAFF	TGTGCCAGCAGTTTAGCGGGACAGGGGAACACTGAAGCTTTCTTT
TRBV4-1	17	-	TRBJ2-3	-	CASSHPVQPKSTDTQYF	TGCGCCAGCAGCCACCCGGTACAACCAAAGAGCACAGATACGCAGTATTTT
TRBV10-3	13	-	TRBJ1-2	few	CAISEEDFYGYTF	TGTGCCATCAGTGAGGAGGATTTCTATGGCTACACCTTC
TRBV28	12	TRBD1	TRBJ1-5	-	CASSTGVQPQHF	TGTGCCAGCAGTACAGGGGTTCAGCCCCAGCATTTT
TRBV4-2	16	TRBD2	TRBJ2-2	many	CASSQEEELAGGELFF	TGTGCCAGCAGCCAAGAGGAGGAACTAGCGGGGGGGGAGCTGTTTTTT
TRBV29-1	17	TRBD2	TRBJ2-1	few	CSVAGLAGVLSYNEQFF	TGCAGCGTTGCGGGACTAGCGGGAGTCCTCTCCTACAATGAGCAGTTCTTC
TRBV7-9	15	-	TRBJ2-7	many	CASSFRGGPSHEQYF	TGTGCCAGCAGTTTTCGAGGGGGGCCCTCCCACGAGCAGTACTTC
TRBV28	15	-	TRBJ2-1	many	CASSSDVGAYNEQFF	TGTGCCAGCAGTTCCGACGTGGGGGCCTACAATGAGCAGTTCTTC
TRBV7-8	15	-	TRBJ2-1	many	CASSLDEGSYNEQFF	TGTGCCAGCAGCTTAGACGAGGGTTCCTACAATGAGCAGTTCTTC
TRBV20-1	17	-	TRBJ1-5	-	CSARDLQAAFGNQPQHF	TGCAGTGCTAGAGATCTCCAGGCAGCCTTCGGCAATCAGCCCCAGCATTTT
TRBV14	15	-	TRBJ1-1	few	CASSHAFAAYTEAFF	TGTGCCAGCAGCCATGCCTTCGCGGCGTACACTGAAGCTTTCTTT
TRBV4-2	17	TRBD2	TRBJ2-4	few	CASSPRLAKAAENIQYF	TGTGCCAGCAGCCCAAGACTAGCCAAAGCGGCGGAAAACATTCAGTACTTC
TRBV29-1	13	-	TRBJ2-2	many	CSVAFTGPGELFF	TGCAGCGTCGCCTTTACAGGTCCCGGGGAGCTGTTTTTT
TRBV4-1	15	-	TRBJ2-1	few	CASSQGASSYNEQFF	TGCGCCAGCAGCCAGGGGGCGAGCTCCTACAATGAGCAGTTCTTC
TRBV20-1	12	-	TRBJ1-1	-	CSAKRGGTEAFF	TGCAGTGCAAAGAGGGGGGGCACTGAAGCTTTCTTT